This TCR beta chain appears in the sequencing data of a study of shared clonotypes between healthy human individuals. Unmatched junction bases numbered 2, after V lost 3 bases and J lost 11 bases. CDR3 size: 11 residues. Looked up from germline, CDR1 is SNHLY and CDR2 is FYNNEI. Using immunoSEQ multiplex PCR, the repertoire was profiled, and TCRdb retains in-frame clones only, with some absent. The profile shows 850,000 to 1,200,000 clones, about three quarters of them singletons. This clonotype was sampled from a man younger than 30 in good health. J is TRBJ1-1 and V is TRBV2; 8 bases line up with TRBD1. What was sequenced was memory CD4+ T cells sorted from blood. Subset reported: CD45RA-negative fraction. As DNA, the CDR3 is TGTGCCAGCAGTGAGGACAGGGAGGCTTTCTTT. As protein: CASSEDREAFF. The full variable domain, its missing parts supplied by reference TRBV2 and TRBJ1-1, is EPEVTQTPSHQVTQMGQEVILRCVPISNHLYFYWYRQILGQKVEFLVSFYNNEISEKSEIFDDQFSVERPDGSNFTLKIRSTKLEDSAMYFCASSEDREAFFGQGTRLTVV.